Below, 6 T cell receptor beta chains from the same sample are listed, as sequenced in a study of radiation and T cells in renal cell carcinoma. Measured with immunoSEQ multiplex PCR; TCRdb has only the in-frame clones, and not every one. Of approximately 80,000 clones in the sample, about nine tenths were seen once. Time point: blood 4 weeks post-SBRT, at nephrectomy. The treatment is: 15 Gy SBRT to primary tumor, nephrectomy 4 weeks later. The sequencing used blood, collected from a patient whose treatment included radiotherapy and nephrectomy. These receptors came from a woman aged 70-85 years with renal cell carcinoma.

This sequence joins TRBV5-7 and TRBJ2-3; a possible D gene is TRBD1 (5 bases). TRBV5-7 is an ORF, and what it does is uncertain. The V and J ends lost 1 base and 2 bases respectively, with 11 bases between them. The CDR3 has 15 amino acids. The DNA for the CDR3 is TGTGCCAGCAGCTTGTTGGCAGGGATCACAGATACGCAGTATTTT. Translation gives CASSLLAGITDTQYF.

The chain couples TRBV30 to TRBJ2-4; D unclear. Trimming took off 0 bases at V and 7 bases at J, with 7 bases between the two ends. This CDR3 region has 12 residues. The germline V gene has CDR1 GTSNPN and CDR2 SVGIG (reference sequence). The CDR3 spells CAWSVNLNIQYF. CDR3 nucleotide sequence: TGTGCCTGGAGTGTAAACTTGAACATTCAGTACTTC. Combining the CDR3 with reference TRBV30 and TRBJ2-4 gives the whole variable domain SQTIHQWPATLVQPVGSPLSLECTVEGTSNPNLYWYRQAAGRGLQLLFYSVGIGQISSEVPQNLSASRPQDRQFILSSKKLLLSDSGFYLCAWSVNLNIQYFGAGTRLSVL.

About this clone itself: At one end the junction does not follow the germline gene, possibly because of a read error. The chain has TRBV7-7 and TRBJ2-2; TRBD2 matches 9 bases. Germline V gene lookup returns CDR1 SSHAT and CDR2 FNYEAQ (reference sequence). The CDR3 runs to 16 residues. The CDR3 nucleotides read TGTGCTAGCAGCTTAGGCCTAGCGGGGTACACCGGGGAGCTGTTTTTT. Translation gives CASSLGLAGYTGELFF.

This clone occurred a few times. This chain connects TRBV28 to TRBJ1-4, with 7 bases fitting TRBD1. V trimming: 6 bases; J trimming: 0 bases; junction bases outside the gene matches: 10. Germline CDR1 is MDHEN and CDR2 is SYDVKM. This CDR3 is 17 amino acids long. The CDR3 DNA reads TGTGCCAGCAGCCCATCTAAACAGGGGCCAACTAATGAAAAACTGTTTTTT. The encoded protein is CASSPSKQGPTNEKLFF.

The chain recombines TRBV4-2 with TRBJ2-7; tentatively, D is TRBD1 (7 bases). The germline V gene has CDR1 LGHNA and CDR2 YNFKEQ. This CDR3 has 14 amino acids. Trimming pared 4 bases from V and 5 bases from J, leaving 15 bases between. CDR3 nucleotides: TGTGCCAGCAGCCTCCTTCCAGGGGGGCACGAGCAGTACTTC. As protein: CASSLLPGGHEQYF.

This clone was recorded a few times. The chain has TRBV6-1 and TRBJ1-6, with unresolved D. The CDR3 consists of 14 residues. V shed 2 bases and J shed 4 bases, with 6 bases lying between them. CDR1 is MNHNS and CDR2 is SASEGT in the germline V gene. CDR3 DNA: TGTGCCAGCAGTGAATCCCGGTATAATTCACCCCTCCACTTT. This translates into CASSESRYNSPLHF.